The rows below give T cell receptor beta chains drawn from one sample of a study of cytomegalovirus exposure and HLA in healthy donors. TCRdb's table, derived via immunoSEQ multiplex PCR, lists solely in-frame clones and lacks some. The sample has about 90,000 clones, around 76% seen once; the top ten hold around 20%. The sample consisted of PBMCs. All receptors derive from a woman aged 60 to 75 in good health and CMV-seropositive. Each CDR3 is given with its conserved first and last residue. D genes are given only for firm matches. For some rows the clone size is stated as once, few or many, or as a class when expanded; others skip it.

V gene	D gene	J gene	clone size	CDR3 DNA	CDR3 protein
TRBV5-4	-	TRBJ2-1	-	TGTGCCAGCAGCTCTCAATCAGGGTCCAGGTTCTTC	CASSSQSGSRFF
TRBV6-5	TRBD1	TRBJ2-7	-	TGTGCCAGCAGTTACGGACAGGGGATATCCTACGAGCAGTACTTC	CASSYGQGISYEQYF
TRBV5-4	-	TRBJ1-1	-	TGTGCCAGCAGCGTACAGGGTGGCACTGAAGCTTTCTTT	CASSVQGGTEAFF
TRBV5-1	TRBD2	TRBJ2-1	-	TGCGCCAGCGGAATGGCTAGCGGATACAATGAGCAGTTCTTC	CASGMASGYNEQFF
TRBV4-1	TRBD2	TRBJ2-1	-	TGCGCCAGCAGCCAAGACCGGACTAGCGGGAGCAATGAGCAGTTCTTC	CASSQDRTSGSNEQFF
TRBV5-4	TRBD1	TRBJ1-1	-	TGTGCCAGCAGCTCGCGACAGGGGGCAAAAGCTTTCTTT	CASSSRQGAKAFF
TRBV13	TRBD2	TRBJ2-5	-	TGTGCCAGCAGCTTAGGCCGAGATAGCGGGGCTCAAGAGACCCAGTACTTC	CASSLGRDSGAQETQYF
TRBV6-1	-	TRBJ2-7	few	TGTGCCAGCAGTGAACTAGCGGACAGCTCCTACGAGCAGTACTTC	CASSELADSSYEQYF
TRBV10-3	TRBD1	TRBJ1-5	-	TGTGCCATCAGTGAGTCAAGGACAGGGGGCAATCAGCCCCAGCATTTT	CAISESRTGGNQPQHF
TRBV6-1	TRBD2	TRBJ2-7	-	TGTGCCAGCAGTGCTAGCGGGAGCACCTACGAGCAGTACTTC	CASSASGSTYEQYF
TRBV7-9	TRBD1	TRBJ2-7	-	TGTGCCAGCAGCCCCGACAGGGGCGAGCAGTACTTC	CASSPDRGEQYF
TRBV6-6	TRBD2	TRBJ2-7	-	TGTGCCAGCAGTCTTCTAACTAGCGGGATGCTCGAGCAGTACTTC	CASSLLTSGMLEQYF
TRBV2	-	TRBJ1-1	-	TGTGCCAGCATTCGGAACACTGAAGCTTTCTTT	CASIRNTEAFF
TRBV5-5	-	TRBJ1-5	-	TGTGCCAGCAGCTTGGCTGGGGGCGGTCAGCCCCAGCATTTT	CASSLAGGGQPQHF
TRBV7-7	TRBD2	TRBJ2-5	-	TGTGCTACCGCGACTAGCGGGAGAACAAAGACCCAGTACTTC	CATATSGRTKTQYF
TRBV28	TRBD1	TRBJ1-2	-	TGTGCCAGCAGGATGGACAGGGGGATCTATGGCTACACCTTC	CASRMDRGIYGYTF
TRBV28	-	TRBJ1-1	few	TGTGCCAGCAGTTCCCCAGTTGAAGCTTTCTTT	CASSSPVEAFF
TRBV19	-	TRBJ2-1	once	TGTGCCAGTATGGAAAGGGGGGGTTACAATGAGCAGTTCTTC	CASMERGGYNEQFF
TRBV15	TRBD1	TRBJ1-5	-	TGTGCCACCAGCAGAGAGAGGGGGCTGGGGCCCCAGCATTTT	CATSRERGLGPQHF
TRBV9	TRBD1	TRBJ1-3	-	TGTGCCAGCAGCGCCTCGGACAGGGGGTTCGCTGGAAACACCATATATTTT	CASSASDRGFAGNTIYF
TRBV7-9	TRBD1	TRBJ2-7	-	TGTGCCAGCATCCTGACAGGGGGCGAGGGCGAGCAGTACTTC	CASILTGGEGEQYF
TRBV4-2	-	TRBJ2-3	-	TGTGCCAGCAGCCAAGTTGAAGCCGTTAGCACAGATACGCAGTATTTT	CASSQVEAVSTDTQYF
TRBV25-1	-	TRBJ1-1	-	TGTGCCAGCAGTGCCGGACAGCTATTGAACACTGAAGCTTTCTTT	CASSAGQLLNTEAFF
TRBV6-1	-	TRBJ1-1	-	TGTGCCAGCAGTGAAGTATGGAACACTGAAGCTTTCTTT	CASSEVWNTEAFF
TRBV27	TRBD2	TRBJ2-1	once	TGTGCCAGCAGGGACGTACAGGGGCTAGCGGGAGGACATGAGCAGTTCTTC	CASRDVQGLAGGHEQFF
TRBV19	TRBD2	TRBJ2-3	-	TGTGCCAGTAGTCCCCGACTAGCCGGGATGGATACGCAGTATTTT	CASSPRLAGMDTQYF
TRBV5-4	TRBD1	TRBJ1-2	-	TGTGCCAGCAGCTTGGCCGGACAGGGGAGCTATGGCTACACCTTC	CASSLAGQGSYGYTF
TRBV11-3	TRBD1	TRBJ2-7	-	TGTGCCAGCAGCTTAGGATTCAGGGGGCGACACGAGCAGTACTTC	CASSLGFRGRHEQYF
TRBV7-9	-	TRBJ2-1	once	TGTGCCAGCAGCCCCTTTACTCGGAATGAGCAGTTCTTC	CASSPFTRNEQFF